The 32 T cell receptor beta chains in this list originate from one sample, sequenced in a study of blood T cell repertoires in COVID-19. TCRdb keeps only in-frame clones here, not all; method: immunoSEQ multiplex PCR. The sample carries roughly 190,000 clones, about 88% recorded once. Sequences were obtained from PBMCs or T cells enriched from blood (not recorded which). The receptors derive from a woman aged 40-49 years in a cohort exposed to, infected with or recovered from COVID-19 (not recorded which).

This clone was found a few times. V gene TRBV6-4 combines with J gene TRBJ2-5; 7 bases are a match to TRBD1. Losses at the gene ends were 2 bases for V and 2 bases for J; bases not matched to a gene: 5. The V gene's germline CDR1 is MRHNA and CDR2 SNTAGT. The CDR3 consists of 15 residues. This CDR3 is CASSDTPTGQETQYF. For the CDR3, the DNA is TGTGCCAGCAGTGACACGCCGACAGGGCAAGAGACCCAGTACTTC.

This rearrangement joins TRBV7-2 to TRBJ2-3, with TRBD2 matching 9 bases. The trim removed 5 bases at V and 2 bases at J, leaving 11 bases unmatched. This CDR3 region has 17 residues. From germline, CDR1 is SGHTA and CDR2 FQGNSA. This CDR3 is CASSGRGAGGPTDTQYF. The CDR3 DNA follows: TGTGCCAGCAGCGGTCGCGGCGCGGGAGGGCCCACAGATACGCAGTATTTT.

The chain uses TRBV5-1 and TRBJ1-1; 10 bases agree with TRBD1. CDR3 size: 16 residues. Per germline, CDR1 SGHRS and CDR2 YFSETQ. With 4 bases clipped from V and 4 bases from J, the junction kept 10 bases outside the gene matches. The CDR3 region is CASSPTGGMVGTEAFF. The CDR3 DNA follows: TGCGCCAGCAGCCCGACAGGGGGCATGGTGGGCACTGAAGCTTTCTTT.

The chain carries TRBV5-4 and TRBJ1-1, with D possibly TRBD1 on 6 matching bases. Trimming removed 2 bases at V and 4 bases at J, with 12 bases between. The CDR3 spans 14 residues. CDR1 SGHNT and CDR2 YYREEE come from the germline V gene (reference sequence). The CDR3: CASSFGGPGTEAFF. CDR3 nucleotide sequence: TGTGCCAGCAGCTTCGGGGGGCCGGGCACTGAAGCTTTCTTT.

This clone was seen a few times. The chain couples TRBV5-4 to TRBJ2-7; 8 nucleotides match TRBD1. The germline V gene has CDR1 SGHNT and CDR2 YYREEE (reference sequence). The CDR3 is 15 amino acids. The J segment lost 5 bases and the V segment lost 4 bases, leaving 11 bases of the junction unmatched. CDR3 region: CASSPGQGASHEQYF. The CDR3 DNA follows: TGTGCCAGCAGCCCTGGGCAGGGGGCCAGCCACGAGCAGTACTTC.

This clone occurred a few times. The V gene is TRBV4-3, the J gene TRBJ2-1; 7 bases match TRBD2. The CDR3 consists of 17 residues. Germline loops: CDR1 LGHNA, CDR2 YSLEER. V shed 4 bases, J shed 2 bases, and the junction held 11 bases outside the gene matches. The CDR3: CASSPRWGAGPYNEQFF. As DNA, the CDR3 is TGCGCCAGCAGCCCCCGGTGGGGAGCGGGGCCCTACAATGAGCAGTTCTTC.

The rearrangement links TRBV11-3 to TRBJ2-1, with TRBD2 matching 7 bases. CDR1 is SGHNT and CDR2 is YENEEA in the germline V gene. Trimming at V came to 8 bases and at J to 8 bases, leaving 12 bases not matched to a gene. CDR3 length: 14 amino acids. The CDR3 sequence is CASGYGLGVDEQFF. The DNA of the CDR3 is TGTGCCAGCGGCTATGGACTAGGAGTAGATGAGCAGTTCTTC.

The genes are TRBV4-3 and TRBJ2-1; perhaps TRBD1 as D (5 bases). V was clipped by 2 bases and J by 5 bases, with 16 bases between them. The CDR3 loop spans 16 amino acids. CDR1 and CDR2 from the germline V gene are LGHNA and YSLEER. The CDR3, as DNA: TGCGCCAGCAGCCAAAAAAGGGGCAGGATCGACAATGAGCAGTTCTTC. It codes for CASSQKRGRIDNEQFF.

V gene TRBV5-5 combines with J gene TRBJ2-7; D is undetermined. V was clipped by 5 bases and J by 4 bases, with 10 bases between them. Germline V CDR1 and CDR2: SGHKS, YYEKEE (reference sequence). The CDR3 has 12 amino acids. This chain's CDR3 is CASSVNLYEQYF. Here the CDR3 DNA reads TGTGCCAGCAGTGTCAACCTATACGAGCAGTACTTC.

The chain carries TRBV24-1 and TRBJ2-1; no clear D. The germline V and J ends were trimmed by 8 bases and 6 bases, with 13 bases remaining between them. Germline V gives CDR1 KGHDR, CDR2 SFDVKD. This CDR3 is 13 amino acids long. The CDR3 loop reads CATKISQINEQFF. The CDR3 DNA is TGTGCCACCAAAATCAGTCAGATCAATGAGCAGTTCTTC.

This rearrangement joins TRBV19 to TRBJ2-7; TRBD2 matches 8 bases. The CDR3 runs to 14 residues. The trim removed 5 bases at V and 2 bases at J, leaving 5 bases unmatched. Germline CDR1 reads LNHDA; CDR2 reads SQIVND (reference sequence). This CDR3 reads CASSETSGTYEQYF. In nucleotides, the CDR3 is TGTGCCAGTAGTGAAACTAGCGGCACCTACGAGCAGTACTTC.

The chain joins TRBV29-1 to TRBJ1-2, with D tentatively TRBD1 (6 bases). There are 11 residues in the CDR3. Germline assignment: CDR1 SQVTM and CDR2 ANQGSEA. CDR3 residues: CSFPGVYGYTF. The CDR3 bases are TGCAGTTTCCCAGGGGTCTATGGCTACACCTTC.

The chain couples TRBV7-9 to TRBJ1-1; 12 positions agree with TRBD1. Per the germline V gene, CDR1 is SEHNR and CDR2 is FQNEAQ (reference sequence). V lost 4 bases, J lost 4 bases, and 7 bases stayed unmatched. This CDR3 is 16 amino acids long. CDR3 nucleotides: TGTGCCAGCAGCTCCCCCGTGGGACAGGGGGCCACTGAAGCTTTCTTT. It specifies CASSSPVGQGATEAFF.

The rearrangement links TRBV7-9 to TRBJ2-7; D ambiguous. The CDR3 has 13 residues. Germline V lookup: CDR1 SEHNR, CDR2 FQNEAQ (reference sequence). Trimming pared 8 bases from V and 6 bases from J, leaving 17 bases between. The CDR3: CASGPKTRPEQYF. The CDR3 nucleotides are TGTGCCAGCGGGCCAAAGACCCGGCCCGAGCAGTACTTC.

The V gene is TRBV10-1, the J gene TRBJ2-2; TRBD2 is a possible D gene (5 bases). CDR3 length: 14 amino acids. Between the trimmed V and J ends, which lost 5 bases and 3 bases, there was a span of 10 bases. In germline, CDR1 is WNHNN, CDR2 SYGVQD (reference sequence). CDR3 sequence reads: CASSPNSDTGELFF. The CDR3 DNA is TGCGCCAGCAGTCCAAATAGCGACACCGGGGAGCTGTTTTTT.

The chain couples TRBV19 to TRBJ1-1; D is perhaps TRBD1 (6 bases). Germline V CDR1 and CDR2: LNHDA, SQIVND (reference sequence). This CDR3 is built from 14 residues. With 1 base removed from V and 7 bases from J, the gap between germline ends came to 13 bases. The CDR3 nucleotides are TGTGCCAGTAGTATAGTTGCAGGGGAGAATGAAGCTTTCTTT. This gives the protein CASSIVAGENEAFF.

The chain's CDR3 is CASSLGVGARGYTF. The CDR3 DNA follows: TGTGCCAGCAGCTTAGGTGTAGGAGCGCGGGGCTACACCTTC. The chain carries TRBV7-8 and TRBJ1-2; D is unclear. V lost 1 base, J lost 8 bases, and 14 bases lay in between. Germline V CDR1 and CDR2: SGHVS, FQNEAQ. This CDR3 is 14 amino acids long.

The chain recombines TRBV12-3 or TRBV12-4 with TRBJ1-1, with TRBD1 matching over 8 bases. V gave up 2 bases and J gave up 4 bases; unmatched junction bases: 0. The CDR3 spans 13 residues. Here the CDR3 reads CASSLQGATEAFF. The CDR3 DNA is TGTGCCAGCAGTTTACAGGGGGCCACTGAAGCTTTCTTT.

The gene calls are TRBV4-2 and TRBJ2-7; 10 bases fit TRBD2. This CDR3 is 17 amino acids long. V trimming: 3 bases; J trimming: 2 bases; junction bases outside the gene matches: 10. Germline assignment: CDR1 LGHNA and CDR2 YNFKEQ. The CDR3 DNA reads as TGTGCCAGCAGCCAGGTTTCCACTAGCGGGGTAACCTACGAGCAGTACTTC. Translated: CASSQVSTSGVTYEQYF.

The chain links TRBV5-5 to TRBJ2-2, with D possibly TRBD1 on 5 matching bases. CDR3 length equals 14 residues. The germline V gene encodes CDR1 SGHKS and CDR2 YYEKEE (reference sequence). Trimming took 4 bases from V and 3 from J, leaving 10 bases between them. In nucleotides, the CDR3 is TGTGCCAGCAGCATTGGCAGGGACACCGGGGAGCTGTTTTTT. It specifies CASSIGRDTGELFF.

The V gene is TRBV27, the J gene TRBJ2-3; 10 bases map to TRBD2. V shed 5 bases, J shed 5 bases, and the junction held 7 bases outside the gene matches. The CDR3 covers 15 residues. Germline assignment: CDR1 MNHEY and CDR2 SMNVEV (reference sequence). CDR3: CASSPLAGDRDTQYF. The CDR3 coding sequence is TGTGCCAGCAGTCCGCTAGCGGGAGACAGAGATACGCAGTATTTT.

The rearrangement links TRBV6-1 to TRBJ2-1, with unresolved D. The ends were cut back, 1 base at V and 8 bases at J, with 15 bases in the middle. The CDR3 consists of 15 residues. Germline lookup yields CDR1 MNHNS and CDR2 SASEGT. The CDR3 loop is CASSEGAYPFDEQFF. DNA for the CDR3: TGTGCCAGCAGTGAAGGGGCCTACCCATTCGATGAGCAGTTCTTC.

The table lists this clone with a count of one. The rearrangement links TRBV28 to TRBJ1-1, with 9 bases matching TRBD1. The CDR3 has 15 amino acids. J gave up 6 bases and V 2 bases, and 7 bases lay outside the gene matches. Germline V lookup: CDR1 MDHEN, CDR2 SYDVKM. This CDR3 is CASSLNRGLWAEAFF. DNA for the CDR3: TGTGCCAGCAGTTTAAACAGGGGGCTATGGGCTGAAGCTTTCTTT.

The chain has TRBV24-1 and TRBJ2-1; D gene ambiguous. Germline CDR1 reads KGHDR; CDR2 reads SFDVKD. V gave up 8 bases and J gave up 7 bases, with 17 bases separating them. The CDR3 is made up of 14 amino acids. The CDR3 loop reads CATTSIGWHNEQFF. CDR3 sequence (DNA): TGTGCCACCACCTCGATTGGCTGGCATAATGAGCAGTTCTTC.

The rearrangement uses TRBV4-2 and TRBJ1-1; 7 bases are shared with TRBD1. CDR3 length: 16 amino acids. After removal of 1 base from V and 1 base from J, the junction contained 6 bases not matched to a gene. CDR1 is LGHNA, CDR2 YNFKEQ, per germline. As DNA, the CDR3 is TGTGCCAGCAGCCAAGGGCACAGGGGAAAGAACACTGAAGCTTTCTTT. It translates to CASSQGHRGKNTEAFF.

The CDR3 is CASGLGGPGNTIYF. The CDR3, as DNA: TGTGCTAGTGGTTTGGGGGGGCCTGGAAACACCATATATTTT. The chain joins TRBV12-5 to TRBJ1-3, with a tentative D call TRBD1 (6 bases). The length of the CDR3 is 14 residues. V lost 1 base and J lost 2, with 6 bases in between. Germline lookup yields CDR1 LGHNT and CDR2 FRNRAP.

The V and J genes are TRBV16 and TRBJ2-7; 9 nucleotides align to TRBD1. Germline V gene sequence: CDR1 KGHSY, CDR2 FQNENV. The CDR3 has 15 residues. The junction had 5 bases not matched to a gene; V was cut back by 0 bases and J by 5 bases. CDR3 in amino acids: CASSQSGQGVHEQYF. The CDR3 DNA follows: TGTGCCAGCAGCCAATCGGGACAGGGAGTCCACGAGCAGTACTTC.

The chain couples TRBV6-5 to TRBJ1-4; D is unclear. Germline V gene lookup returns CDR1 MNHEY and CDR2 SVGAGI. CDR3 size: 13 residues. The ends were cut back, 6 bases at V and 2 bases at J, with 7 bases in the middle. The CDR3 protein is CASRERTNEKLFF. The CDR3 region has the DNA TGTGCCAGCAGAGAGCGTACTAATGAAAAACTGTTTTTT.

This clone has more than one count but fewer than ten. V usage is TRBV2 and J usage is TRBJ2-2; tentatively, D is TRBD2 (7 bases). The CDR3 runs to 16 residues. Trimming took 4 bases from V and 2 from J, leaving 14 bases between them. CDR1 is SNHLY, CDR2 FYNNEI, per germline. This CDR3 is CASSAWGGRNTGELFF. CDR3 coding DNA: TGTGCCAGCAGTGCGTGGGGGGGCCGAAACACCGGGGAGCTGTTTTTT.

This chain joins TRBV19 and TRBJ1-1; D remains ambiguous. CDR3 length: 15 residues. Germline V lookup: CDR1 LNHDA, CDR2 SQIVND (reference sequence). V shed 1 base and J shed 6 bases, with 15 bases lying between them. The CDR3, as DNA: TGTGCCAGTAGTATAGCATCGGCAGGAAGCCCTGAAGCTTTCTTT. Its protein is CASSIASAGSPEAFF.

V and J are TRBV2 and TRBJ2-2; 7 positions agree with TRBD2. V lost 6 bases, J lost 3 bases, and 7 bases stayed unmatched. CDR1 is SNHLY, CDR2 FYNNEI, per germline. The CDR3 extends over 15 amino acids. Written as DNA, the CDR3 is TGTGCCAGCAGCCTGGAGGGAGGGGACACCGGGGAGCTGTTTTTT. Encoded protein: CASSLEGGDTGELFF.

The chain's CDR3 is CASSPHRTEAFF. In DNA, the CDR3 is TGTGCCAGCAGCCCCCACAGGACTGAAGCTTTCTTT. This rearrangement joins TRBV9 to TRBJ1-1; tentatively, D is TRBD1 (5 bases). Per germline, CDR1 SGDLS and CDR2 YYNGEE. The CDR3 has 12 amino acids. Between the trimmed V and J ends, which lost 4 bases and 5 bases, there was a span of 9 bases.